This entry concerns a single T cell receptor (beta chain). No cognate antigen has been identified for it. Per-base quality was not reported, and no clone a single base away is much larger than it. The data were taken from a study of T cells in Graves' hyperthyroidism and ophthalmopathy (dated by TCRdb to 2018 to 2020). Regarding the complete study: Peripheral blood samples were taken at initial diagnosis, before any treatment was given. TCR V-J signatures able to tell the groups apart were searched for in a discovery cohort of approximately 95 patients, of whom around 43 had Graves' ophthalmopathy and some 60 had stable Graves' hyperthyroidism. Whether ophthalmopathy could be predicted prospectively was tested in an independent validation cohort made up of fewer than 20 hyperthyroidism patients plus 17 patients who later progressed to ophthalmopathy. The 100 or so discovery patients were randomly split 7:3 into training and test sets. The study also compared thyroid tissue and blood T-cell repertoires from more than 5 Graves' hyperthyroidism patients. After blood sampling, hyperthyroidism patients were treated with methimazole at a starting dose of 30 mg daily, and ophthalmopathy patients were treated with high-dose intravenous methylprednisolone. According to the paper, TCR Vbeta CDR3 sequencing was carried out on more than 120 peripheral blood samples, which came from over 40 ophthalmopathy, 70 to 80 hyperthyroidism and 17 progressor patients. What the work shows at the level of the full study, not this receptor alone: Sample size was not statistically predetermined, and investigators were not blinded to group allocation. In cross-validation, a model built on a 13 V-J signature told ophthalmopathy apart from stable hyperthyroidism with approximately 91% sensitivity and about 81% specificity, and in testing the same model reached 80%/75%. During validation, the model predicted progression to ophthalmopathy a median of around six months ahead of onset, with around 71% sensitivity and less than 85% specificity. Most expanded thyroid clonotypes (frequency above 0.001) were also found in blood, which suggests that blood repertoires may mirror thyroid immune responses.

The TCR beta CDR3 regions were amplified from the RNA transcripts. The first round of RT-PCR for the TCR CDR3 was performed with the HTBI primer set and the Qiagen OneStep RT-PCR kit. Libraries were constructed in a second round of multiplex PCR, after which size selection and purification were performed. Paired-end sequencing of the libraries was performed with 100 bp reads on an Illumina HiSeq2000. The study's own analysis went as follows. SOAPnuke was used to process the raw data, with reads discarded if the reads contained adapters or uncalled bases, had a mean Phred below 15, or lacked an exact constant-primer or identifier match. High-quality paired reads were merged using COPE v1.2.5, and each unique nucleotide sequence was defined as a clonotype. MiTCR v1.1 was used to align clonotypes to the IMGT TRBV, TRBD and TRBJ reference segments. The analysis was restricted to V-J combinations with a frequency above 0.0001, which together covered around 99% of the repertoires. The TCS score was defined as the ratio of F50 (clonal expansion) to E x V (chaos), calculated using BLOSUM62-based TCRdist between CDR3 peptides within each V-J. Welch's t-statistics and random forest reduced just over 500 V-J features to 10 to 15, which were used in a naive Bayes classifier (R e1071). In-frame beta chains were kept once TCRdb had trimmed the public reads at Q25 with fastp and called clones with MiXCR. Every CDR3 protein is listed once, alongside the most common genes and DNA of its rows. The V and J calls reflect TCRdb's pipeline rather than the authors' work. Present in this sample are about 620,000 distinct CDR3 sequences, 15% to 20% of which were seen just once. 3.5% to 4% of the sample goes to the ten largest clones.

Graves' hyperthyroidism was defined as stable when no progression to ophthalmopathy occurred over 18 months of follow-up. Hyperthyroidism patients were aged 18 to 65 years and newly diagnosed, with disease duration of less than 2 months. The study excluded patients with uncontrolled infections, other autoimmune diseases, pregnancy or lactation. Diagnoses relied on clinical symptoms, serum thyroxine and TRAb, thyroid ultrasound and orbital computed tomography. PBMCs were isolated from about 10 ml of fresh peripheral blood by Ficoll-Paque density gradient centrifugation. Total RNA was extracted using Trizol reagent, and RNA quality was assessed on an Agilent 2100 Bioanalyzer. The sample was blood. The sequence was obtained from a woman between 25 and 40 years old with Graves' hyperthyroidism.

The DNA sequence reads TGTGCCAGCTCACCAGTGGCGGGGGACACTGAAGCTTTCTTT. It encodes CASSPVAGDTEAFF. The receptor chain draws on TRBV18 and TRBJ1-1, with TRBD1 as a weak D call on 5 bases. V is reduced by 2 bases and J by 3 bases, leaving a spacing of 10 bases between them. Based on the germline V gene, the CDR1 and CDR2 sequences are KGHSH and LQKENI. The CDR3 runs 14 residues from the cysteine to the phenylalanine. The read is trimmed to its CDR3 DNA, 42 bases read in frame from base 1.